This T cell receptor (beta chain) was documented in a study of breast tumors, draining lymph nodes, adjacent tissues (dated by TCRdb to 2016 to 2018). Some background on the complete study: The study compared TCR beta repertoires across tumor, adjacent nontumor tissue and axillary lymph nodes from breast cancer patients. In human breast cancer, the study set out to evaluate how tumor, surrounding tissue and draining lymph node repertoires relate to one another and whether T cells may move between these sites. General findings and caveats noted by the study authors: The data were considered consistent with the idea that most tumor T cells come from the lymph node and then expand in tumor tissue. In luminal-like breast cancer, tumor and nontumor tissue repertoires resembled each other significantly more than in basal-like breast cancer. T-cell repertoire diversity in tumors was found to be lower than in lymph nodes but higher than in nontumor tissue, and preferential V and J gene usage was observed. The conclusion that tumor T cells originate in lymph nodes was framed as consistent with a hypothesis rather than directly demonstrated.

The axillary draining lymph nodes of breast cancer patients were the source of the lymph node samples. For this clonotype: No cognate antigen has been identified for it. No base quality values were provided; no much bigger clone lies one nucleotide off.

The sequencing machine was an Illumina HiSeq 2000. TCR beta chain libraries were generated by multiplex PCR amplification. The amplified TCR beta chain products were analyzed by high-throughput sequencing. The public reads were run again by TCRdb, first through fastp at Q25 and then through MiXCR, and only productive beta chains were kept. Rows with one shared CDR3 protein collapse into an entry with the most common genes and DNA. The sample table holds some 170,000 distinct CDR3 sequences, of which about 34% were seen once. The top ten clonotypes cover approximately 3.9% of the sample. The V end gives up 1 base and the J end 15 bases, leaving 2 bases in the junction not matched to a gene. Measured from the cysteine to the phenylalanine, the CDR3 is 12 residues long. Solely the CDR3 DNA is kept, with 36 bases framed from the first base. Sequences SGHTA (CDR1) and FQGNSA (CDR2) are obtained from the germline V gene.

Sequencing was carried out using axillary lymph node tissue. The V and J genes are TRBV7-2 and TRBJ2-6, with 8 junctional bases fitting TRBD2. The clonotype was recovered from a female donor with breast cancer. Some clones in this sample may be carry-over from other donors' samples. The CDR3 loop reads CASSLVREDLTF. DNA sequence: TGTGCCAGCAGCTTAGTGCGGGAGGACCTGACTTTC.